The entry below gives a single T cell receptor (beta chain) sequence along with its context. The antigen is undetermined. This sample was taken from a study of response to subunit inactivated influenza vaccine. Overall study findings and caveats: The authors suggested that few new T cells are recruited per seasonal influenza vaccination.

TCRdb redid the calling of the RT-PCR reads with MiXCR, one entry per CDR3 protein. Found here are approximately 170,000 distinct CDR3 sequences, around 15% of them singletons; the top ten hold 26%. CDR3 length: 17 residues. V gave up 4 bases and J gave up 3 bases; unmatched junction bases: 12. The receptor's source is a man in his forties or fifties who received an inactivated influenza vaccine. Material: CD8+ T cells sorted from PBMCs, obtained around 5 days after vaccination. The rearrangement uses TRBV12-3 or TRBV12-4 and TRBJ2-3, with TRBD2 identical over 8 bases. CDR3 nucleotides: TGTGCCAGCAGTTCGAGTTTTATAGCGGGGAGTACAGATACGCAGTATTTT. Protein sequence: CASSSSFIAGSTDTQYF.